This T cell receptor beta chain was sequenced in a study of blood T cells in healthy people across ages. Whole-study results and caveats: Conclusively comparing naive with antigen-experienced cells was impossible with unsorted PBMCs. Older individuals had lower TCR beta diversity per million T cells (the decline was roughly linear).

As regards this clonotype: Its cognate antigen is unknown.

Sample-barcoded 5' priming and a J-beta primer mix drove a second PCR of roughly 6 to 12 cycles. TCRdb redid the calling of the 5' RACE reads with MiXCR, one entry per CDR3 protein. The sample holds 870,000 or so distinct CDR3 sequences, under 30% seen once. The receptor's source is a woman of 80 years or more in good health. Specimen: blood.

The CDR3 nucleotides read TGCAGTGCCCAACCTCCTATGGAGAATCAGCCCCAGCATTTT. Translated: CSAQPPMENQPQHF. The chain recombines TRBV20-1 with TRBJ1-5; D is unresolved. Germline lookup yields CDR1 DFQATT and CDR2 SNEGSKA (reference sequence). V gave up 6 bases and J gave up 4 bases, with 16 bases separating them. This CDR3 comprises 14 residues.